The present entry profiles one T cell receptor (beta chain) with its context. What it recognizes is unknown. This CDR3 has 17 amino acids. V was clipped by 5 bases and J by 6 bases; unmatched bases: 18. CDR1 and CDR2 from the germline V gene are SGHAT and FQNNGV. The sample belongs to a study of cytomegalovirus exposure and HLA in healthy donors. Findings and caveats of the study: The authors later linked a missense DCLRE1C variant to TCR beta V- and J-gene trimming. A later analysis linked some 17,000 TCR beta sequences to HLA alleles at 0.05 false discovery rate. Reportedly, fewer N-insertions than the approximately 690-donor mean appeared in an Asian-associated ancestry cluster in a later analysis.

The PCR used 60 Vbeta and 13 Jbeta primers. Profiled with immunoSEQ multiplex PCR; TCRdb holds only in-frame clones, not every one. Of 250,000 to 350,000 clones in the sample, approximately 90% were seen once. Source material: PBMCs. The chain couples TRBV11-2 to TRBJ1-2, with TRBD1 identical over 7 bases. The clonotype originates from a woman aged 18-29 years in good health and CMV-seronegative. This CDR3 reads CASSPFNARQGGDGYTF. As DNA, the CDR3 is TGTGCCAGCAGCCCATTCAACGCCCGACAGGGAGGAGATGGCTACACCTTC.